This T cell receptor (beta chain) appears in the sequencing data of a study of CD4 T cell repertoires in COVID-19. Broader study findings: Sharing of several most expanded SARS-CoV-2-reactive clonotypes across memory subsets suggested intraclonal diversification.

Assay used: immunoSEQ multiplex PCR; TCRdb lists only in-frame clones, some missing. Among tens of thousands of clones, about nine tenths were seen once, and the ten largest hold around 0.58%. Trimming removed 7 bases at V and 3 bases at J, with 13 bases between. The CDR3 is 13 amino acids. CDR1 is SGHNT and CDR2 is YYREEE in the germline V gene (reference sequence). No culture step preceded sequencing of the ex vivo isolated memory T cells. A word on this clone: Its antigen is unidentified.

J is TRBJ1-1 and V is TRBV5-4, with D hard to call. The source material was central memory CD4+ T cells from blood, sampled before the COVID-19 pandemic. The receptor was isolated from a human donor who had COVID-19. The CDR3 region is CASAEGLDTEAFF. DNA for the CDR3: TGTGCCAGCGCTGAGGGTCTCGACACTGAAGCTTTCTTT.